This passage covers 15 T cell receptor beta chains from one sample sequenced in a study of yellow fever vaccine responses in identical twins. In TCRdb, the RT-PCR reads were re-called with MiXCR into one record per CDR3 protein. This table holds 3,000 to 3,500 distinct CDR3 sequences, about 88% found once. This specimen was T cells from blood (PBMCs), unsorted or a sorted subset (not recorded which), taken before or after yellow fever vaccination (not recorded which). The receptors were gathered from a woman between 18 and 29 years old who received the yellow fever vaccine.

The chain uses TRBV11-3 and TRBJ2-7; D gene ambiguous. Germline values: CDR1 SGHNT, CDR2 YENEEA. V was shortened by 5 bases and J by 0 bases, with 5 bases between the two germline ends. The CDR3 has 12 amino acids. The CDR3 here is CASSRSSYEQYF. The CDR3 region has the DNA TGTGCCAGCAGCCGCAGCTCCTACGAGCAGTACTTC.

The rearrangement joins TRBV24-1 to TRBJ2-1, with 8 bases matching TRBD1. Trimming removed 4 bases from V and 6 bases from J; junction bases left unmatched: 4. CDR3 size: 14 residues. CDR1 is KGHDR and CDR2 is SFDVKD in the germline V gene. DNA for the CDR3: TGTGCCACCAGTGAACATGACAGGGGCAATGAGCAGTTCTTC. It yields the protein CATSEHDRGNEQFF.

This rearrangement joins TRBV9 to TRBJ2-7, with D tentatively TRBD1 or TRBD2 (5 bases each). Trimming stripped 1 base from V and 5 bases from J, with 19 bases between. CDR1 SGDLS and CDR2 YYNGEE come from the germline V gene. The CDR3 length is 16 residues. The CDR3: CASSVTPGGPRHEQYF. DNA for the CDR3: TGTGCCAGCAGCGTAACTCCTGGGGGACCCCGCCACGAGCAGTACTTC.

About this clonotype itself: A read error is likely, as this CDR3 ends without the conserved phenylalanine or tryptophan. This CDR3 reads CASSPPKGAYSYNEQFL. CDR3 DNA: TGTGCCAGCAGCCCCCCTAAGGGAGCTTACTCCTACAATGAGCAGTTCCTC. The rearrangement links TRBV7-9 to TRBJ2-1; the D gene is possibly TRBD2 (5 bases). Trimming took off 5 bases at V and 0 bases at J, with 17 bases between the two ends. This CDR3 has 17 amino acids. CDR1 and CDR2 from the germline V gene are SEHNR and FQNEAQ (reference sequence).

The V gene is TRBV11-3, the J gene TRBJ2-3, with D hard to call. This CDR3 is built from 12 residues. Germline values: CDR1 SGHNT, CDR2 YENEEA. The ends were cut back, 5 bases at V and 11 bases at J, with 14 bases in the middle. The CDR3 DNA reads as TGTGCCAGCAGCCCTGCTCAATTTGGGCAGTATTTT. It translates to CASSPAQFGQYF.

This rearrangement joins TRBV15 to TRBJ1-2; TRBD1 matches 8 bases. This CDR3 is 14 amino acids long. With 5 bases clipped from V and 2 bases from J, the junction kept 4 bases outside the gene matches. Looked up from germline, CDR1 is LNHNV and CDR2 is YYDKDF (reference sequence). The CDR3 loop is CATSPWTGNYGYTF. The CDR3 nucleotides read TGTGCCACCAGCCCCTGGACAGGGAACTATGGCTACACCTTC.

J is TRBJ2-1 and V is TRBV6-4, with 12 bases that match TRBD2. The trim removed 2 bases at V and 8 bases at J, leaving 4 bases unmatched. Germline-derived CDR1 and CDR2 are MRHNA and SNTAGT. The length of the CDR3 is 15 residues. CDR3: CASSDLAGGPDEQFF. DNA for the CDR3: TGTGCCAGCAGTGACCTAGCGGGAGGGCCCGATGAGCAGTTCTTC.

The chain employs TRBV7-2 and TRBJ1-2; no reliable D call. In germline, CDR1 is SGHTA, CDR2 FQGNSA. This CDR3 has 14 amino acids. The V gene lost 1 base and the J gene lost 4 bases, with 10 bases spanning the gap. The CDR3 bases are TGTGCCAGCAGCTTAGTATATGACGCCTATGGCTACACCTTC. Translation gives CASSLVYDAYGYTF.

V usage is TRBV11-2 and J usage is TRBJ2-3; D is tentatively TRBD1 or TRBD2 (6 bases each). The CDR3 length is 15 residues. Per the germline V gene, CDR1 is SGHAT and CDR2 is FQNNGV. V was clipped by 1 base and J by 7 bases, with 15 bases between them. Here the CDR3 DNA reads TGTGCCAGCAGCTTAGGGACTGGGGGGCAACATACGCAGTATTTT. Encoded protein: CASSLGTGGQHTQYF.

The genes are TRBV6-1 and TRBJ1-3; D possibly corresponds to TRBD1 (6 bases). Trimming shortened V by 10 bases and J by 2 bases, and 18 bases separated the two germline ends. Germline V gives CDR1 MNHNS, CDR2 SASEGT. This CDR3 region has 15 residues. The CDR3 DNA is TGTGCCATGGACAGATCTGGCGTTCCTGGAAACACCATATATTTT. The encoded protein is CAMDRSGVPGNTIYF.

The chain links TRBV14 to TRBJ2-5; D is possibly TRBD1 (5 bases). The CDR3 has 13 amino acids. V was clipped by 1 base and J by 5 bases, with 8 bases between them. CDR1 and CDR2 (germline): SGHDN, FVKESK. CDR3 residues: CASSQGGWETQYF. In DNA form, the CDR3 reads TGTGCCAGCAGCCAAGGGGGCTGGGAGACCCAGTACTTC. Looking up the rest from reference TRBV14 and TRBJ2-5 gives the full variable domain: EAGVTQFPSHSVIEKGQTVTLRCDPISGHDNLYWYRRVMGKEIKFLLHFVKESKQDESGMPNNRFLAERTGGTYSTLKVQPAELEDSGVYFCASSQGGWETQYFGPGTRLLVL.

This clonotype has only a few counts. V is TRBV29-1 and J is TRBJ2-5; possibly TRBD1 for D (5 bases). The CDR3 loop spans 13 amino acids. Per the germline V gene, CDR1 is SQVTM and CDR2 is ANQGSEA. V lost 4 bases, J lost 4 bases, and 13 bases lay in between. CDR3 sequence reads: CSVVKGWGETQYF. The CDR3 DNA follows: TGCAGCGTTGTAAAGGGGTGGGGAGAGACCCAGTACTTC.

V is TRBV18 and J is TRBJ2-7; D uncertain. From germline, CDR1 is KGHSH and CDR2 LQKENI. The CDR3 is 13 residues long. The ends were cut back, 6 bases at V and 6 bases at J, with 15 bases in the middle. The CDR3 region has the DNA TGTGCCAGCTCTCCCGTCCCAATGGGCGAGCAGTACTTC. It specifies CASSPVPMGEQYF.

The V call is TRBV11-2, the J call TRBJ2-1; 8 bases fit TRBD2. The V gene end was trimmed by 5 bases and the J gene end by 7 bases; junction bases not matched to a gene: 10. Germline loops: CDR1 SGHAT, CDR2 FQNNGV. The CDR3 spans 15 residues. CDR3 nucleotides: TGTGCCAGCAGCCCCGGCGGGGGGCTGGTGAATGAGCAGTTCTTC. It codes for CASSPGGGLVNEQFF.

The rearrangement uses TRBV3-1 and TRBJ2-7, with a possible D match to TRBD2 (6 bases). The CDR3 loop spans 13 amino acids. Between the trimmed V and J ends, which lost 3 bases and 5 bases, there was a span of 11 bases. Germline V gene lookup returns CDR1 LGHDT and CDR2 YNNKEL (reference sequence). The CDR3 here is CASSQASGDEQYF. The DNA for the CDR3 is TGTGCCAGCAGCCAGGCCTCGGGGGACGAGCAGTACTTC.